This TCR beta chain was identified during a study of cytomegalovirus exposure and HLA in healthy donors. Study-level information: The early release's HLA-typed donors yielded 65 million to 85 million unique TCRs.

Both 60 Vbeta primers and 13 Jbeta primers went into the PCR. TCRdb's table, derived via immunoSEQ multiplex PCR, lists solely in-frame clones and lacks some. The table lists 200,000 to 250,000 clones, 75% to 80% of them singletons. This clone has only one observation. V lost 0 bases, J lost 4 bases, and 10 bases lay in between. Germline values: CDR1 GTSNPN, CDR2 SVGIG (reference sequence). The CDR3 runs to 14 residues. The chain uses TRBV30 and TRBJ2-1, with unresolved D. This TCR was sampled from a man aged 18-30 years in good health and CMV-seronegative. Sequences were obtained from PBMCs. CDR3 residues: CAWSVPGEYNEQFF. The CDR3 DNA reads TGTGCCTGGAGTGTCCCAGGCGAATACAATGAGCAGTTCTTC. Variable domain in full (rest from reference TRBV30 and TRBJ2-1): SQTIHQWPATLVQPVGSPLSLECTVEGTSNPNLYWYRQAAGRGLQLLFYSVGIGQISSEVPQNLSASRPQDRQFILSSKKLLLSDSGFYLCAWSVPGEYNEQFFGPGTRLTVL.